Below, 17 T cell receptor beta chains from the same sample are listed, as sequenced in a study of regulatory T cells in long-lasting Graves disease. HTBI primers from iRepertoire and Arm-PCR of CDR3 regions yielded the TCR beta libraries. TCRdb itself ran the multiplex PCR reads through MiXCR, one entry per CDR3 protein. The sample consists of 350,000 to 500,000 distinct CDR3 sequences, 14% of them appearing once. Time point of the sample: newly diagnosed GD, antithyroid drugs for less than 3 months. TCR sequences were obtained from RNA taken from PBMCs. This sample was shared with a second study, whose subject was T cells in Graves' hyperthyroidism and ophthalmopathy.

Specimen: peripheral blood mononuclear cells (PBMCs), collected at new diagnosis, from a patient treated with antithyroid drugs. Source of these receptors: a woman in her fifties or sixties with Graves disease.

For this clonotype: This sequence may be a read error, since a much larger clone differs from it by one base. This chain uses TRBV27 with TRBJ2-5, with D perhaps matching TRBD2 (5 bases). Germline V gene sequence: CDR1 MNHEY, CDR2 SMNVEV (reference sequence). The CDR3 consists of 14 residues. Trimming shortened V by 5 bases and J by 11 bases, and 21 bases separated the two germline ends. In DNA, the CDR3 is TGTGCCAGCAGTACATCCGGGAACCTCTACGGGCAGTACTTC. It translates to CASSTSGNLYGQYF.

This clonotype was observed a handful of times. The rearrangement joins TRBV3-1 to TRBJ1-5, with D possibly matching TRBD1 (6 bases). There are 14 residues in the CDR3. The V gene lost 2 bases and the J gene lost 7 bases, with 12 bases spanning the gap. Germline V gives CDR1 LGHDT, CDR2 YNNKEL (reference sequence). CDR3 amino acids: CASSQWGARQPQHF. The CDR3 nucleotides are TGTGCCAGCAGCCAATGGGGGGCTAGGCAGCCCCAGCATTTT.

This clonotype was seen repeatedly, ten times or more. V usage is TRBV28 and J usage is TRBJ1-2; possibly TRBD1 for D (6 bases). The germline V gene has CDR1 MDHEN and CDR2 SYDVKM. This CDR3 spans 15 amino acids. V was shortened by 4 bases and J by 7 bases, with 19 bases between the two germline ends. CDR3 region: CASSWGGPGDLGYTF. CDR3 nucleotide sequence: TGTGCCAGCAGTTGGGGGGGCCCAGGGGATCTTGGCTACACCTTC.

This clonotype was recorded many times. This CDR3 is CASSEMGQETQYF. The CDR3 DNA reads as TGTGCCAGCAGTGAAATGGGCCAAGAGACCCAGTACTTC. The chain recombines TRBV2 with TRBJ2-5; D gene unclear. The germline gives CDR1 SNHLY, CDR2 FYNNEI. Trimming stripped 2 bases from V and 1 base from J, with 5 bases between. The CDR3 spans 13 residues.

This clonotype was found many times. The DNA of the CDR3 is TGTGCCAGCAGCTTCTATAGGTCCACCTACGAGCAGTACTTC. This encodes CASSFYRSTYEQYF. The rearrangement joins TRBV11-2 to TRBJ2-7, with D uncertain. V lost 3 bases and J 2 bases, leaving 11 bases between the germline ends. The CDR3 is 14 amino acids. Germline CDR1 and CDR2: SGHAT and FQNNGV.

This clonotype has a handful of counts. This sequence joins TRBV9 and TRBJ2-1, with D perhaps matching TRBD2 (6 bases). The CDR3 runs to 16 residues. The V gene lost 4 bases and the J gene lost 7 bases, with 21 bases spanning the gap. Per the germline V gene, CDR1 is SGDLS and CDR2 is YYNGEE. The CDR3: CASSLSGRGVWNEQFF. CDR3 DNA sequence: TGTGCCAGCAGCCTCTCCGGGAGAGGGGTTTGGAATGAGCAGTTCTTC.

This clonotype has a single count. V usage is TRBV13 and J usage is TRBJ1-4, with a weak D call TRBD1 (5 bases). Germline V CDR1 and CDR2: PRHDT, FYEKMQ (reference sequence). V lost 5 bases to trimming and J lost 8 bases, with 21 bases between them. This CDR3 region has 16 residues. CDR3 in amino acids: CASSAEPRGSGEKLFF. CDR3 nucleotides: TGTGCCAGCAGCGCCGAGCCCCGGGGCTCTGGCGAAAAACTGTTTTTT.

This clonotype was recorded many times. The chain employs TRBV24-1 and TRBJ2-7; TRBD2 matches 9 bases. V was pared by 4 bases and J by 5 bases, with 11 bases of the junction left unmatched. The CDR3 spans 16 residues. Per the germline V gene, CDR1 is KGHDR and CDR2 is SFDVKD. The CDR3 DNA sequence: TGTGCCACCAGTGACCCCCTGGCTAGCGGGACGGACGAGCAGTACTTC. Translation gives CATSDPLASGTDEQYF.

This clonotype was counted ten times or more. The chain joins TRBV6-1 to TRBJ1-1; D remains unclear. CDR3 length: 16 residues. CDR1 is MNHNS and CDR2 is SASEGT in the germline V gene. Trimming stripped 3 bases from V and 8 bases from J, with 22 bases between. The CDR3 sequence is CASSDPEPGRSGEAFF. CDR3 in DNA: TGTGCCAGCAGTGACCCAGAGCCGGGGAGGAGTGGGGAAGCTTTCTTT.

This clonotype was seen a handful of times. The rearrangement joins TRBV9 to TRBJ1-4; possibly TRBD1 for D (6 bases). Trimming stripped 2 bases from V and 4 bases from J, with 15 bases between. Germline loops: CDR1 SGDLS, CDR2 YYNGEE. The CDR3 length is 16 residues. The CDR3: CASSVGQGTGNEKLFF. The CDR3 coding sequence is TGTGCCAGCAGCGTGGGCCAGGGGACTGGTAATGAAAAACTGTTTTTT.

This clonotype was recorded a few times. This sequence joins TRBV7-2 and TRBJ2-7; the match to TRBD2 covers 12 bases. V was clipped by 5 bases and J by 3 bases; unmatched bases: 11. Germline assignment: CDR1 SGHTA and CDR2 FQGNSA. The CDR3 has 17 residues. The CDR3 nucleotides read TGTGCCAGCAGCGCGGGACTAGCGGGCTCCGTAATCTACGAGCAGTACTTC. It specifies CASSAGLAGSVIYEQYF.

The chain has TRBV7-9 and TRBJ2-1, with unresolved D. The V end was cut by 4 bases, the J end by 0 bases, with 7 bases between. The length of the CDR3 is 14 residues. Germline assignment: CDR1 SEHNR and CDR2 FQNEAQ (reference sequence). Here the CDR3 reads CASSWGSSYNEQFF. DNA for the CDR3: TGTGCCAGCAGCTGGGGTAGCTCCTACAATGAGCAGTTCTTC.

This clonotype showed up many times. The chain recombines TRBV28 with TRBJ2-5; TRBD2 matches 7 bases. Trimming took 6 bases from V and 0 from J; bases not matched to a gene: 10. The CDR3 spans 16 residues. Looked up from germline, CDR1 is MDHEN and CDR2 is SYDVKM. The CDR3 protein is CASRGLAEMYQETQYF. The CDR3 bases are TGTGCCAGCAGGGGGCTAGCGGAGATGTACCAAGAGACCCAGTACTTC.

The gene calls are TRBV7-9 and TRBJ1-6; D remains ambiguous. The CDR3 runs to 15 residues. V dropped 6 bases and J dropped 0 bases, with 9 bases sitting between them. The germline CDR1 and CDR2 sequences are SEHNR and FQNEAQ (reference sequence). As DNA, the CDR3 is TGTGCCAGCAGGAGGGATGCCTCCTATAATTCACCCCTCCACTTT. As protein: CASRRDASYNSPLHF.

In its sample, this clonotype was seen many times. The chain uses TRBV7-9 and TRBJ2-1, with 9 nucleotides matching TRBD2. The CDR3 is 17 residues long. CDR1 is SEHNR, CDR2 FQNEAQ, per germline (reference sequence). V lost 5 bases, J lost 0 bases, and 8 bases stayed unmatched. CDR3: CASSPHFSGSSYNEQFF. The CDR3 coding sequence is TGTGCCAGCAGCCCCCACTTTAGCGGGAGCTCCTACAATGAGCAGTTCTTC.

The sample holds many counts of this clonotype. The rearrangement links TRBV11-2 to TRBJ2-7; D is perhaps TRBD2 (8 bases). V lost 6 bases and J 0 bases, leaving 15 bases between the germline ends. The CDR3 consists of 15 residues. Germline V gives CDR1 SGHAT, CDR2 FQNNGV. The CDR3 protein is CASSSGTAISYEQYF. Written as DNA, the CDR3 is TGTGCCAGCAGTAGCGGGACAGCAATCTCCTACGAGCAGTACTTC.

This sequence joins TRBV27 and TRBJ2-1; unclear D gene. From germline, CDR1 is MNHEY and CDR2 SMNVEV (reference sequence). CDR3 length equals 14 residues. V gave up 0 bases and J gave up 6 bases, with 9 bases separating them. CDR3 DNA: TGTGCCAGCAGTTTATCCCGGACGACCAATGAGCAGTTCTTC. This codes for CASSLSRTTNEQFF.